This record looks at one T cell receptor beta chain sequence and its context. This clone's antigen is unknown. No much larger clonotype is one base removed from it; base qualities were not supplied. The germline V gene (reference sequence) gives CDR1 as LNHDA and CDR2 as SQIVND. Trimming leaves V shorter by 1 base and J shorter by 8 bases, with the junction holding 14 bases beyond the gene matches. Its CDR3 holds 17 amino acids, cysteine through phenylalanine. CDR3 DNA is the only sequence kept; it has 51 bases, read in frame from the first base. TCRbeta CDR3 regions were amplified from genomic DNA by means of the immunoSEQ Assay, a bias-controlled multiplex PCR. The authors' analysis ran thus. Nucleated cell counts per sample were estimated from amplification of reference gene primers within the assay. Sequence reads were collapsed and filtered to measure the absolute abundance of every unique TCRbeta CDR3 rearrangement. For each sample, productive Simpson clonality was calculated by taking the square root of Simpson's diversity index across productive rearrangements. This immuneACCESS table, as held by TCRdb, lists in-frame sequences with V and J called but not all clones. Of the missing ones, under half trace to an unresolved V gene in checked studies; the others have no known cause. Clonal size and the V and J genes are those of that table, whereas D and trimming came from the DNA. In this sample the table shows about 120,000 clones, about 90% of which occur a single time. The biggest ten clones account for 25% to 30% of the sample.

The sample originates from a study of blood T cell repertoires in COVID-19 (dated by TCRdb to the early 2020s). As for the study more broadly: Samples covering the acute and convalescent phases of COVID-19 were provided by collaborators in the United States, Italy and Spain. The material from the prospective study consisted of cDNA or gDNA derived from T cells, B-cell-depleted T cells, or PBMCs. Deeply sampled blood TCRbeta repertoires from subjects exposed to, actively infected with, or recovered from COVID-19 were included in the dataset. The repertoires were made available in a free public database intended to serve as a resource for research on the immune response to SARS-CoV-2. The samples were drawn from two sources: the first 160 participants of the ongoing ImmuneRACE study, and over 950 subjects contributed by 6 global collaborators. The sample metadata nearly always contained a de-identified subject ID, COVID-19 status, age in years and sex. HLA class I and class II types, where available, came from metadata supplied by the sample provider rather than from assay-based typing.

Each collaborating institution followed its own protocols to collect whole blood in K2EDTA tubes. For TCRbeta analysis, collaborators shipped samples as frozen whole blood, isolated PBMCs, or DNA extracted from either of those sample types. Summary of the overall study and its limitations: How much clinical and demographic metadata was included differed by source and by participant, and the metadata was provided uncurated.

The TCR originated in a woman in her sixties or seventies with acute or convalescent COVID-19. This chain is built from TRBV19 and TRBJ2-3, with TRBD1 matching 8 junction bases. The sample comprised peripheral blood. In nucleotide form, the sequence is TGTGCCAGTAGTATAGGATTTGGGACAGGTGCCCTAGGTACGCAGTATTTT. Translated, it gives CASSIGFGTGALGTQYF. The reference TRBV19 and TRBJ2-3 proteins fill in what lies around the CDR3, so the full variable domain reads DGGITQSPKYLFRKEGQNVTLSCEQNLNHDAMYWYRQDPGQGLRLIYYSQIVNDFQKGDIAEGYSVSREKKESFPLTVTSAQKNPTAFYLCASSIGFGTGALGTQYFGPGTRLTVL.